One and the same sample provided the 15 T cell receptor beta chains below, sequenced in a study of OX40 agonist ivuxolimab in advanced cancers. Library preparation was by the immunoSEQ multiplex PCR assay. Here the immuneACCESS table is served through TCRdb, limited to in-frame sequences with V and J called. Missing clones are a known gap in these copies; in checked studies unresolved V genes cover under half, and the rest lacks a known reason. In all, the sample holds about 50,000 clones, and roughly four fifths of those were seen once. Roughly 1.2% of the sample is held by the ten biggest clonotypes. The sequenced sample was CD4+ or CD8+ T cells sorted from blood, obtained in a trial of the OX40 agonist ivuxolimab. These receptors came from an adult with an advanced solid tumor such as melanoma, head and neck, liver or kidney cancer.

This sequence joins TRBV4-1 and TRBJ1-2, with 11 bases that match TRBD1. Germline values: CDR1 MGHRA, CDR2 YSYEKL. The CDR3 is 15 amino acids. Trimming at V came to 1 base and at J to 14 bases, leaving 12 bases not matched to a gene. In DNA form, the CDR3 reads TGCGCCAGCAGCCAAGGCCTAGGGACAGGGGGTGGATGGACCTTC. As protein: CASSQGLGTGGGWTF.

CDR3: CASSPRTGSYEQYF. The CDR3 coding sequence is TGCGCCAGCAGCCCGCGGACGGGCTCCTACGAGCAGTACTTC. V usage is TRBV5-1 and J usage is TRBJ2-7, with D unclear. The CDR3 extends over 14 amino acids. Trimming removed 4 bases at V and 0 bases at J, with 11 bases between. Germline V CDR1 and CDR2: SGHRS, YFSETQ.

The chain has TRBV11-2 and TRBJ2-7; TRBD2 agrees at 9 bases. This CDR3 has 14 amino acids. Germline CDR1 is SGHAT and CDR2 is FQNNGV. Losses at the gene ends were 3 bases for V and 5 bases for J; bases not matched to a gene: 5. The CDR3 region has the DNA TGTGCCAGCAGCTTTATGCGGGAGGGCAACGAGCAGTACTTC. This gives the protein CASSFMREGNEQYF.

In DNA, the CDR3 is TGTGCCAGACGAACCGGGACAGGGGGCTATGGCTACACCTTC. Amino acid sequence: CARRTGTGGYGYTF. V gene TRBV2 combines with J gene TRBJ1-2, with 11 bases that match TRBD1. In germline, CDR1 is SNHLY, CDR2 FYNNEI. This CDR3 spans 14 amino acids. V was pared by 9 bases and J by 4 bases, with 7 bases of the junction left unmatched.

The genes are TRBV10-2 and TRBJ1-2; D is uncertain. The CDR3 consists of 13 residues. The V end was cut by 1 base, the J end by 8 bases, with 11 bases between. CDR1 WSHSY and CDR2 SAAADI come from the germline V gene. CDR3 in DNA: TGCGCCAGCAGTGAGTTGGACCGAGGAGGCTACACCTTC. Translation: CASSELDRGGYTF.

This clone appeared a few times. The chain combines TRBV11-2 with TRBJ1-2; no clear D. The V end lost 1 base, the J end lost 2 bases, and 8 bases lay between the germline ends. Germline V gene sequence: CDR1 SGHAT, CDR2 FQNNGV. The CDR3 extends over 14 amino acids. In DNA form, the CDR3 reads TGTGCCAGCAGCTTAGGTGGCAGAAACTATGGCTACACCTTC. Protein: CASSLGGRNYGYTF.

This chain joins TRBV20-1 and TRBJ2-1; D remains ambiguous. The CDR3 is made up of 11 amino acids. Germline values: CDR1 DFQATT, CDR2 SNEGSKA (reference sequence). Trimming shortened V by 2 bases and J by 9 bases, and 8 bases separated the two germline ends. Here the CDR3 DNA reads TGCAGTGCTAGATCTGGCCTTGAGCAGTTCTTC. Protein sequence: CSARSGLEQFF.

The rearrangement links TRBV18 to TRBJ1-4; TRBD1 matches at 7 bases. Germline CDR1 is KGHSH and CDR2 is LQKENI. The CDR3 is made up of 16 amino acids. Losses at the gene ends were 3 bases for V and 10 bases for J; bases not matched to a gene: 14. The CDR3 coding sequence is TGTGCCAGCTCACCGGGGGACAGAGGCGGGGGTGGAAAACTGTTTTTT. Encoded protein: CASSPGDRGGGGKLFF.

The rearrangement joins TRBV10-1 to TRBJ2-5; D call uncertain. CDR3 size: 16 residues. Germline-derived CDR1 and CDR2 are WNHNN and SYGVQD (reference sequence). With 0 bases removed from V and 5 bases from J, the gap between germline ends came to 16 bases. CDR3 protein: CASSESGSASSETQYF. CDR3 DNA sequence: TGCGCCAGCAGTGAGTCGGGGTCGGCGTCTAGTGAGACCCAGTACTTC.

The chain combines TRBV19 with TRBJ2-3, with D perhaps being TRBD1 or TRBD2 (5 bases each). Germline CDR1 LNHDA, CDR2 SQIVND (reference sequence). The CDR3 is 13 residues long. Deletions cut 5 bases from V and 4 bases from J, with 10 bases between. The CDR3 region is CASSPGGADTQYF. The CDR3 nucleotides are TGTGCCAGTAGTCCTGGGGGAGCAGATACGCAGTATTTT.

This clone was detected only a few times. The rearrangement joins TRBV19 to TRBJ2-2; D uncertain. The CDR3 extends over 12 amino acids. V lost 6 bases to trimming and J lost 6 bases, with 8 bases between them. Per germline, CDR1 LNHDA and CDR2 SQIVND (reference sequence). Written as DNA, the CDR3 is TGTGCCAGTAGACTAAAGGCCGGGGAGCTGTTTTTT. It codes for CASRLKAGELFF.

The chain is built from TRBV7-6 and TRBJ2-7; 7 positions agree with TRBD1. With V trimmed by 1 base and J by 3 bases, 0 bases remained unmatched. Germline CDR1 reads SGHVS; CDR2 reads FNYEAQ. The CDR3 extends over 13 amino acids. The CDR3 region has the DNA TGTGCCAGCAGCTTAGGGGACAGCTACGAGCAGTACTTC. Translated, it gives CASSLGDSYEQYF.

The chain has TRBV27 and TRBJ1-1; D is ambiguous. The CDR3 has 16 residues. Trimming pared 0 bases from V and 1 base from J, leaving 12 bases between. Germline V lookup: CDR1 MNHEY, CDR2 SMNVEV (reference sequence). Written as DNA, the CDR3 is TGTGCCAGCAGTTTATCGAGGCTGTCCCCGAACACTGAAGCTTTCTTT. As protein: CASSLSRLSPNTEAFF.

The sample holds a few counts of this clone. This chain links TRBV5-4 with TRBJ2-1; TRBD2 matches 9 bases. Germline V gene sequence: CDR1 SGHNT, CDR2 YYREEE (reference sequence). CDR3 size: 15 residues. Unmatched junction bases numbered 14, after V lost 9 bases and J lost 7 bases. CDR3 sequence: CATYRSGRLRNEQFF. CDR3 DNA: TGTGCCACTTACAGAAGCGGGAGGCTTAGGAATGAGCAGTTCTTC. Looking up the rest from reference TRBV5-4 and TRBJ2-1 gives the full variable domain: ETGVTQSPTHLIKTRGQQVTLRCSSQSGHNTVSWYQQALGQGPQFIFQYYREEENGRGNFPPRFSGLQFPNYSSELNVNALELDDSALYLCATYRSGRLRNEQFFGPGTRLTVL.

V usage is TRBV5-1 and J usage is TRBJ2-2, with TRBD1 matching over 7 bases. Per the germline V gene, CDR1 is SGHRS and CDR2 is YFSETQ. The trim removed 0 bases at V and 3 bases at J, leaving 2 bases unmatched. CDR3 length equals 15 residues. CDR3 amino acids: CASSLGQGDTGELFF. The CDR3 DNA follows: TGCGCCAGCAGCTTGGGACAGGGAGACACCGGGGAGCTGTTTTTT.